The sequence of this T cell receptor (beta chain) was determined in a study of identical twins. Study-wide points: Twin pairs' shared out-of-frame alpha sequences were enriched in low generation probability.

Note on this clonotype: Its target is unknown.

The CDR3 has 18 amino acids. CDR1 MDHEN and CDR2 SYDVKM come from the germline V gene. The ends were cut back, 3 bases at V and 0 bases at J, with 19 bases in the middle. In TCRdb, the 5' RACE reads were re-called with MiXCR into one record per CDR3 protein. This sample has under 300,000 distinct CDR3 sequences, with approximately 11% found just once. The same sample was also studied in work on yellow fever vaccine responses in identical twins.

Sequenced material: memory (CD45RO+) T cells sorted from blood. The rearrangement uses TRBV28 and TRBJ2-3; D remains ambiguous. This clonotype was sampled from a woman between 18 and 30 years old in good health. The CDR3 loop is CASSLLFRNLPSTDTQYF. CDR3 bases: TGTGCCAGCAGTTTGTTGTTTAGGAACTTGCCTAGCACAGATACGCAGTATTTT.